These 18 T cell receptor beta chains originate from one sample sequenced in a study of blood T cells in healthy people across ages. It was with a sample-barcoded 5' primer and a J-beta primer mix that a second PCR of roughly 7 to 12 cycles was run. Via MiXCR, TCRdb re-called the 5' RACE reads, giving one row per CDR3 protein. The data contain about 730,000 distinct CDR3 sequences, 43% of them singletons. Sequencing was carried out using blood. Receptors were obtained from a woman in her sixties or seventies in good health.

V gene TRBV12-5 combines with J gene TRBJ1-5; D may be TRBD1 (6 bases). Germline assignment: CDR1 LGHNT and CDR2 FRNRAP. CDR3 length: 16 amino acids. V was cut by 6 bases and J by 3 bases, with 18 bases left in between. The CDR3 DNA sequence: TGTGCTAGTGGCAAGGGGCCGGCAGGGGTCAATCAGCCCCAGCATTTT. As protein: CASGKGPAGVNQPQHF.

The rearrangement links TRBV28 to TRBJ2-7; no clear D. From germline, CDR1 is MDHEN and CDR2 SYDVKM. Trimming pared 8 bases from V and 2 bases from J, leaving 10 bases between. There are 12 residues in the CDR3. DNA of the CDR3: TGTGCCAGCCGGACGGCGACCTACGAGCAGTACTTC. Translated: CASRTATYEQYF. Based on the CDR3 plus reference TRBV28 and TRBJ2-7, the full variable domain is DVKVTQSSRYLVKRTGEKVFLECVQDMDHENMFWYRQDPGLGLRLIYFSYDVKMKEKGDIPEGYSVSREKKERFSLILESASTNQTSMYLCASRTATYEQYFGPGTRLTVT.

This clonotype has more than one count but fewer than ten. V usage is TRBV6-2 or TRBV6-3 and J usage is TRBJ2-7; TRBD2 matches at 10 bases. The CDR3 covers 16 residues. V lost 4 bases to trimming and J lost 1 base; unmatched junction nucleotides: 7. Germline V gene lookup returns CDR1 MNHEY and CDR2 SVGEGT. The CDR3, as DNA: TGTGCCAGCAGTTCTCGGTGGACTAGCGGATCCTACGAGCAGTACTTC. It yields the protein CASSSRWTSGSYEQYF.

This clonotype occurred a few times. The chain recombines TRBV29-1 with TRBJ1-2, with D perhaps TRBD1 (6 bases). V was shortened by 8 bases and J by 0 bases, with 16 bases between the two germline ends. Germline V gene lookup returns CDR1 SQVTM and CDR2 ANQGSEA. The CDR3 extends over 14 amino acids. Written as DNA, the CDR3 is TGCAGCTCCTCCGGGGGCCCAACTAACTATGGCTACACCTTC. Its translation is CSSSGGPTNYGYTF.

The gene calls are TRBV20-1 and TRBJ2-4; TRBD2 matches at 10 bases. Gene TRBJ2-7 matches the end of the DNA better, so the J call may be wrong. CDR1 is DFQATT and CDR2 is SNEGSKA in the germline V gene (reference sequence). The CDR3 is 14 amino acids. CDR3 nucleotides: TGCAGTGCGACCTTCTTAGCGGGAGGACGCGAGCAGTACTTC. Translating gives CSATFLAGGREQYF.

The rearrangement uses TRBV7-3 and TRBJ2-7, with 9 bases lining up with TRBD2. The CDR3 is made up of 16 amino acids. The ends lost 5 bases at V and 7 bases at J; junction bases unmatched: 15. Germline CDR1 and CDR2: SGHTA and FQGTGA. CDR3: CASSPRASGKHNEQYF. DNA for the CDR3: TGTGCCAGCAGCCCCCGGGCTAGCGGGAAACACAATGAGCAGTACTTC.

The CDR3 here is CAHRRGGNTGELFF. DNA of the CDR3: TGTGCCCACCGCCGGGGGGGGAACACCGGGGAGCTGTTTTTT. The chain combines TRBV7-8 with TRBJ2-2; 8 bases are a match to TRBD2. This CDR3 region has 14 residues. Unmatched junction bases numbered 6, after V lost 11 bases and J lost 1 base. Germline CDR1 SGHVS, CDR2 FQNEAQ.

The rearrangement uses TRBV4-1 and TRBJ1-6, with D possibly TRBD1 on 6 matching bases. Germline V lookup: CDR1 MGHRA, CDR2 YSYEKL. The V end was cut by 0 bases, the J end by 2 bases, with 11 bases between. This CDR3 is built from 17 residues. In DNA form, the CDR3 reads TGCGCCAGCAGCCAAGAGCCCAGGGGACCCTATAATTCACCCCTCCACTTT. Translated: CASSQEPRGPYNSPLHF.

V and J are TRBV7-9 and TRBJ2-5; no reliable D call. The end of the DNA aligns better with TRBJ2-7, so the J call may be wrong. The germline gives CDR1 SEHNR, CDR2 FQNEAQ (reference sequence). The CDR3 runs 13 residues. CDR3 residues: CASSQPPFYEQYF. Written as DNA, the CDR3 is TGTGCCAGCAGCCAACCCCCGTTCTACGAGCAGTACTTC.

Points on this clonotype: This may be a read error: a much more frequent sequence differs by one nucleotide. V and J are TRBV29-1 and TRBJ2-5; 7 bases match TRBD1. The DNA end favors TRBJ2-7, so the J call may be wrong. Germline V gene sequence: CDR1 SQVTM, CDR2 ANQGSEA. This CDR3 is 12 amino acids long. CDR3 loop: CSVEKTGVEQYF. The CDR3, as DNA: TGCAGCGTTGAAAAAACAGGGGTCGAGCAGTACTTC.

This clonotype appeared once. The chain links TRBV6-1 to TRBJ2-1, with 12 bases lining up with TRBD2. CDR3 length: 17 residues. Trimming took 4 bases from V and 2 from J; bases not matched to a gene: 6. Germline V lookup: CDR1 MNHNS, CDR2 SASEGT. The CDR3 DNA reads TGTGCCAGCAGTGGACCTAGCGGGGGGGCAGCCTACAATGAGCAGTTCTTC. This sequence encodes CASSGPSGGAAYNEQFF.

Note on this clonotype: In this CDR3 the conserved last residue, phenylalanine or tryptophan, is missing, so a read error is likely. The chain carries TRBV5-1 and TRBJ1-2; 7 bases are a match to TRBD1. J gave up 8 bases and V 4 bases, and 8 bases lay outside the gene matches. CDR3 size: 13 residues. The germline V gene has CDR1 SGHRS and CDR2 YFSETQ. This CDR3 reads CASSAETGSGYTC. The CDR3 DNA reads TGCGCCAGCAGCGCCGAGACAGGGAGCGGCTACACCTGC.

This clonotype was counted ten times or more. The chain uses TRBV13 and TRBJ1-2; D uncertain. V lost 3 bases and J 5 bases, leaving 13 bases between the germline ends. Germline V CDR1 and CDR2: PRHDT, FYEKMQ (reference sequence). There are 14 residues in the CDR3. The CDR3 sequence is CASSLQSGPYGYTF. In nucleotides, the CDR3 is TGTGCCAGCAGCTTGCAATCCGGGCCTTATGGCTACACCTTC.

The rearrangement uses TRBV5-1 and TRBJ1-2; no definite D call. V was shortened by 7 bases and J by 3 bases, with 16 bases between the two germline ends. Germline lookup yields CDR1 SGHRS and CDR2 YFSETQ. The CDR3 covers 14 residues. This CDR3 is CASGSTGMDYGYTF. Written as DNA, the CDR3 is TGCGCCAGCGGCTCTACGGGTATGGACTATGGCTACACCTTC. Combining the CDR3 with reference TRBV5-1 and TRBJ1-2 gives the whole variable domain KAGVTQTPRYLIKTRGQQVTLSCSPISGHRSVSWYQQTPGQGLQFLFEYFSETQRNKGNFPGRFSGRQFSNSRSEMNVSTLELGDSALYLCASGSTGMDYGYTFGSGTRLTVV.

The J gene is TRBJ2-5, the V gene TRBV5-1; 11 bases are a match to TRBD2. From germline, CDR1 is SGHRS and CDR2 YFSETQ. This CDR3 comprises 19 residues. Unmatched junction bases numbered 13, after V lost 0 bases and J lost 3 bases. The CDR3 DNA follows: TGCGCCAGCAGCTTGGCGGAAGATTCCGGGACTAGCGGAAAAGAGACCCAGTACTTC. Its protein is CASSLAEDSGTSGKETQYF.

The rearrangement joins TRBV3-1 to TRBJ2-1; a possible D gene is TRBD2 (6 bases). The germline V gene encodes CDR1 LGHDT and CDR2 YNNKEL (reference sequence). V dropped 0 bases and J dropped 0 bases, with 12 bases sitting between them. The length of the CDR3 is 17 residues. CDR3 DNA sequence: TGTGCCAGCAGCCAAGATTGGGACTCGGGCTCCTACAATGAGCAGTTCTTC. Amino acids: CASSQDWDSGSYNEQFF.

V is TRBV10-3 and J is TRBJ1-4, with TRBD1 identical over 8 bases. V shed 2 bases and J 8 bases; nucleotides not matched to a gene: 10. CDR3 length equals 16 residues. Germline values: CDR1 ENHRY, CDR2 SYGVKD. The CDR3 loop reads CAISEPPRDRTEKLFF. DNA of the CDR3: TGTGCCATCAGTGAGCCCCCCCGGGACAGGACCGAAAAACTGTTTTTT.

On this clonotype: One end of the junction fails to match germline, which may point to a read error. The chain uses TRBV2 and TRBJ2-2, with TRBD2 as a possible D gene (7 bases). The CDR3 loop spans 14 amino acids. Per germline, CDR1 SNHLY and CDR2 FYNNEI. CDR3: CASSESRGAGGLFF. CDR3 DNA sequence: TGTGCCAGCAGTGAATCCCGGGGGGCCGGGGGGCTGTTTTTT.